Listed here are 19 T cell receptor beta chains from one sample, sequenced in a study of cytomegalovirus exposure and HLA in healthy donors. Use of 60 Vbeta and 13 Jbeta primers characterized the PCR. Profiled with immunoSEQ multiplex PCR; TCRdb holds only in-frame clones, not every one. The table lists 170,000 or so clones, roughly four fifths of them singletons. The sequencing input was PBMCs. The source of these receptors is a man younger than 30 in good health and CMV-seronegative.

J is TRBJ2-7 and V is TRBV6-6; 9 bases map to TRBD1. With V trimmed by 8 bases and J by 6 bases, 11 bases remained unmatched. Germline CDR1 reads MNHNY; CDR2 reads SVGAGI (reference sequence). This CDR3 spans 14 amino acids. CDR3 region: CASCQGTGMSEQYF. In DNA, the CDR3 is TGTGCCAGCTGCCAGGGGACAGGGATGTCCGAGCAGTACTTC.

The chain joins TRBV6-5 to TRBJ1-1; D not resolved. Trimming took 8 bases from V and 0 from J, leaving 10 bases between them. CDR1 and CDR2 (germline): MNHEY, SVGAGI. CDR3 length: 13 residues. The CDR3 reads CASLEVMNTEAFF. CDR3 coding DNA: TGTGCCAGCTTGGAGGTCATGAACACTGAAGCTTTCTTT.

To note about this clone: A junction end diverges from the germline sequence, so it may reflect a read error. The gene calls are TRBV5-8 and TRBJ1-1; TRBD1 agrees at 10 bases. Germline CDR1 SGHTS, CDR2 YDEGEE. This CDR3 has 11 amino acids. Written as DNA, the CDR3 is TGTGCCAGCAGCTTGCGGGACAGGGGTTCGTTT. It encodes CASSLRDRGSF.

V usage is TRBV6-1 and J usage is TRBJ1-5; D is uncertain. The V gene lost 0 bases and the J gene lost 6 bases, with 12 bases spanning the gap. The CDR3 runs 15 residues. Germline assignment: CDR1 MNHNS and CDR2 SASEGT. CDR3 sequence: CASSEATGFGQPQHF. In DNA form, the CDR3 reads TGTGCCAGCAGTGAAGCGACGGGTTTTGGTCAGCCCCAGCATTTT.

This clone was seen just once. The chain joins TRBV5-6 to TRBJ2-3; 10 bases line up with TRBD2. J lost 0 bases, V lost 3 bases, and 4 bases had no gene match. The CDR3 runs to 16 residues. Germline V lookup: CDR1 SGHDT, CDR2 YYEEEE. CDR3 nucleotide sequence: TGTGCCAGCAGCTGGGGACTAGCGCAGAGCACAGATACGCAGTATTTT. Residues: CASSWGLAQSTDTQYF.

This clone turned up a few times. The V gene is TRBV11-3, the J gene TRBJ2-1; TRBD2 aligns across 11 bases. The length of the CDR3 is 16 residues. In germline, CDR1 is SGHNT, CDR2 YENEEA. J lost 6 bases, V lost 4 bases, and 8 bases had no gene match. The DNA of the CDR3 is TGTGCCAGCAGCTCCATACTAGCGGGGGAAATCAATGAGCAGTTCTTC. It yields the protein CASSSILAGEINEQFF.

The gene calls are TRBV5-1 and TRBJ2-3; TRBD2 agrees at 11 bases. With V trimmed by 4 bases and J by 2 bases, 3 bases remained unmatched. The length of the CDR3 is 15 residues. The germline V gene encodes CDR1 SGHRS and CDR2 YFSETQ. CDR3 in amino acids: CASSQGLAATDTQYF. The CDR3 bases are TGCGCCAGCAGCCAGGGACTAGCGGCCACAGATACGCAGTATTTT. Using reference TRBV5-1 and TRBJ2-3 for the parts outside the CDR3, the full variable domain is KAGVTQTPRYLIKTRGQQVTLSCSPISGHRSVSWYQQTPGQGLQFLFEYFSETQRNKGNFPGRFSGRQFSNSRSEMNVSTLELGDSALYLCASSQGLAATDTQYFGPGTRLTVL.

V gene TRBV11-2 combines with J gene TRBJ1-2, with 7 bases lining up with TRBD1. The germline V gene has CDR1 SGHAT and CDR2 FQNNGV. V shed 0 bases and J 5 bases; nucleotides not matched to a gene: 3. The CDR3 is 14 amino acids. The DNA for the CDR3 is TGTGCCAGCAGCTTAGAGGAGGGGGCTTATGGCTACACCTTC. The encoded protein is CASSLEEGAYGYTF.

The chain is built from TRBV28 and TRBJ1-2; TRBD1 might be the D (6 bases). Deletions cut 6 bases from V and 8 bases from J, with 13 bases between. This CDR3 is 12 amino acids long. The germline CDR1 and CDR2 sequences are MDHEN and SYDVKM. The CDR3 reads CASRPGGAGYTF. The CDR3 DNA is TGTGCCAGCAGGCCGGGGGGGGCCGGCTACACCTTC.

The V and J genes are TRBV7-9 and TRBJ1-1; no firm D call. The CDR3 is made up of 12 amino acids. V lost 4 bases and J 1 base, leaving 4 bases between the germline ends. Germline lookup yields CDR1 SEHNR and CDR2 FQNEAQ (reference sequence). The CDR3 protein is CASSSKNTEAFF. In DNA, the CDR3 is TGTGCCAGCAGCTCAAAGAACACTGAAGCTTTCTTT.

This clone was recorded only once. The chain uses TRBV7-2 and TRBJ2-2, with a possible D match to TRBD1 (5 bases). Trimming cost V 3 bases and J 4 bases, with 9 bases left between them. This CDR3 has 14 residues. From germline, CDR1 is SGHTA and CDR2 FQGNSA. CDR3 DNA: TGTGCCAGCAGCTTTTCAGGGCCCACCGGGGAGCTGTTTTTT. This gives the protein CASSFSGPTGELFF. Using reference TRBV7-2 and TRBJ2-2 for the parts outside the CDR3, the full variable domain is GAGVSQSPSNKVTEKGKDVELRCDPISGHTALYWYRQSLGQGLEFLIYFQGNSAPDKSGLPSDRFSAERTGGSVSTLTIQRTQQEDSAVYLCASSFSGPTGELFFGEGSRLTVL.

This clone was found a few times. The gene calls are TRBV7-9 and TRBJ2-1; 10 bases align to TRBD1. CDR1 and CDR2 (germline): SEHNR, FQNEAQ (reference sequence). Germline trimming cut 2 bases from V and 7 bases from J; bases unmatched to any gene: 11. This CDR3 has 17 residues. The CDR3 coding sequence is TGTGCCAGCAGCTTAAGTTCGTGGGACAGGGGAGTGAATGAGCAGTTCTTC. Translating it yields CASSLSSWDRGVNEQFF.

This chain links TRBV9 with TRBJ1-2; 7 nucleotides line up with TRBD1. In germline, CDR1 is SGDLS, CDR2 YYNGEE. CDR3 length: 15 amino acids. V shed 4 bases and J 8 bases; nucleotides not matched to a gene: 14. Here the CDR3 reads CASSPPETGARGYTF. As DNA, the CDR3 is TGTGCCAGCAGCCCCCCGGAAACAGGGGCGAGGGGCTACACCTTC. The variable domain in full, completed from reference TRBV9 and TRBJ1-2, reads DSGVTQTPKHLITATGQRVTLRCSPRSGDLSVYWYQQSLDQGLQFLIQYYNGEERAKGNILERFSAQQFPDLHSELNLSSLELGDSALYFCASSPPETGARGYTFGSGTRLTVV.

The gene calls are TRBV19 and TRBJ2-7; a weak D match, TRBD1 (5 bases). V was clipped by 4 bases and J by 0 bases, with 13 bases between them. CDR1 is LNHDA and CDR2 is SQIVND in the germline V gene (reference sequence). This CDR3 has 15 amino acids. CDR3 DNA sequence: TGTGCCAGTAGTAGCCAGGGCGAGCTCTCCTACGAGCAGTACTTC. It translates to CASSSQGELSYEQYF.

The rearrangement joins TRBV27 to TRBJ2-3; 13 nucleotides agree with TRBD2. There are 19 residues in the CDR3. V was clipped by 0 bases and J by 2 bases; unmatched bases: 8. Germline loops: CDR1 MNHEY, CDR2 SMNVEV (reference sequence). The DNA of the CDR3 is TGTGCCAGCAGTTTATCCCCCTGGACTAGCGGGGGACTCACAGATACGCAGTATTTT. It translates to CASSLSPWTSGGLTDTQYF.

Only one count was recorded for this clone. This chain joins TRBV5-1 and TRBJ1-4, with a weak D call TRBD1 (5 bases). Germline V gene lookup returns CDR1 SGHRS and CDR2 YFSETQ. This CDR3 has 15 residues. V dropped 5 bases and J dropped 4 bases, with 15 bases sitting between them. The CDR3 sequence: CASSRATASNEKLFF. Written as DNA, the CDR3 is TGCGCCAGCAGTAGAGCGACAGCTAGTAATGAAAAACTGTTTTTT. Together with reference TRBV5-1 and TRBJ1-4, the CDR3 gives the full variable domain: KAGVTQTPRYLIKTRGQQVTLSCSPISGHRSVSWYQQTPGQGLQFLFEYFSETQRNKGNFPGRFSGRQFSNSRSEMNVSTLELGDSALYLCASSRATASNEKLFFGSGTQLSVL.

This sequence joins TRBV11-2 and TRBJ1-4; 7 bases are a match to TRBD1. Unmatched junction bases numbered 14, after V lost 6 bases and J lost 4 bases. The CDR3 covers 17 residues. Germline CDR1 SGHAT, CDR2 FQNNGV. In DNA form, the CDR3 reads TGTGCCAGCAGACACGACTTTAGGACAGGACGTAATGAAAAACTGTTTTTT. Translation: CASRHDFRTGRNEKLFF.

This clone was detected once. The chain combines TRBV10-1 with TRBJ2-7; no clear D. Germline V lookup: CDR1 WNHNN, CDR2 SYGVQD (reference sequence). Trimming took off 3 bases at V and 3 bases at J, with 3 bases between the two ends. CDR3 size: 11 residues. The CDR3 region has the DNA TGCGCCAGCAGTGACCGCTACGAGCAGTACTTC. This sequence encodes CASSDRYEQYF.

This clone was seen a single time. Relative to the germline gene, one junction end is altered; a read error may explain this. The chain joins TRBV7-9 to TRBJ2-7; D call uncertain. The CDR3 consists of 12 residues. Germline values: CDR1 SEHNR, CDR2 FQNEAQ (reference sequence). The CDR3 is CSSSSRSYEQYF. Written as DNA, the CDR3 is TGTTCCAGCAGCTCCCGGAGCTACGAGCAGTACTTC.